This T cell receptor (beta chain) was sequenced in a study of high-grade serous ovarian cancer treatment subgroups. Study-level background: Mean per sample: about 15,000 reads, around 7,300 unique TCR beta rearrangements.

Study observations and caveats: TCR relatedness rose with neoantigen level and trended with mutation load. Spatial context was lost because tumors were sequenced in bulk. Same-patient tumor repertoires overlapped at roughly 0.1 to 0.85; different patients barely overlapped.

This CDR3 is built from 14 residues. V gave up 3 bases and J gave up 9 bases, with 17 bases separating them. Germline loops: CDR1 KGHSH, CDR2 LQKENI. Tumor samples were obtained before definitive surgery or chemotherapy. TCRdb's copy holds only in-frame clones and misses some; the assay was immunoSEQ multiplex PCR. The sample contains about 15,000 clones, around 85% of which appear only once. Comments on this clone: As yet, its antigen is unknown.

The sample comprised tumor tissue. The V gene is TRBV18, the J gene TRBJ2-5, with D maybe TRBD2 (6 bases). The sequence was collected from a human donor with high-grade serous ovarian cancer. Written as DNA, the CDR3 is TGTGCCAGCTCACCGCAGGGAGGCCCTGGGGCCCAGTACTTC. Its translation is CASSPQGGPGAQYF.